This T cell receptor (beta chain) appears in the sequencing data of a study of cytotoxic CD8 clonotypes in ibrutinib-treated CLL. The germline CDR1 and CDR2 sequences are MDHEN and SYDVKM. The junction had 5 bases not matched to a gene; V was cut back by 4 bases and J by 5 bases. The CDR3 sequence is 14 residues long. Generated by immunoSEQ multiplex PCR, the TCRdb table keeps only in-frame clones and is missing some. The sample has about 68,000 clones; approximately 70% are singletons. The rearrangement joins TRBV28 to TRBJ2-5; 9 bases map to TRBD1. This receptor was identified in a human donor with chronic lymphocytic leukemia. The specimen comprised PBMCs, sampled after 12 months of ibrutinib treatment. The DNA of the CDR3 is TGTGCCAGCAGTTCACCGGGACAGGGCGAGACCCAGTACTTC. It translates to CASSSPGQGETQYF.